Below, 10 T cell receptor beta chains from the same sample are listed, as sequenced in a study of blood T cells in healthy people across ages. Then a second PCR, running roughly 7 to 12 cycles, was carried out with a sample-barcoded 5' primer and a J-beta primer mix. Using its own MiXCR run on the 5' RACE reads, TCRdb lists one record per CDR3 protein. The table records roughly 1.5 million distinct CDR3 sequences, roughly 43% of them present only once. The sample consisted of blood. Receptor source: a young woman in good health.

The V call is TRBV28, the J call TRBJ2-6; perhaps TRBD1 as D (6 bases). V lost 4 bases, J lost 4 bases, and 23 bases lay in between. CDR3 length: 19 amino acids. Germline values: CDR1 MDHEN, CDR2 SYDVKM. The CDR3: CASSYLTNRALSGANVLTF. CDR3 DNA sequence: TGTGCCAGCAGTTACCTGACTAACAGGGCCCTCTCCGGGGCCAACGTCCTGACTTTC.

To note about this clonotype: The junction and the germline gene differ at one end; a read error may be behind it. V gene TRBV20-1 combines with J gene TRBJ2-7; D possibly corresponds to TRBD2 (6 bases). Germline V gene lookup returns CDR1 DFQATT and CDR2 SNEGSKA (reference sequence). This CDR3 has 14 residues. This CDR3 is CSATLTGVSHEQYF. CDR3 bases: TGCAGTGCTACCCTAACGGGAGTCTCCCACGAGCAGTACTTC.

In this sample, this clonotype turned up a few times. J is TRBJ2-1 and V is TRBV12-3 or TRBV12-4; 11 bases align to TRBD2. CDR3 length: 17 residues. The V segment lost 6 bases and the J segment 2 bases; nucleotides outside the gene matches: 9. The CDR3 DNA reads TGTGCCAGCAGGGGACTAGCGGCCCCTGGTGCCTACAATGAGCAGTTCTTC. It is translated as CASRGLAAPGAYNEQFF.

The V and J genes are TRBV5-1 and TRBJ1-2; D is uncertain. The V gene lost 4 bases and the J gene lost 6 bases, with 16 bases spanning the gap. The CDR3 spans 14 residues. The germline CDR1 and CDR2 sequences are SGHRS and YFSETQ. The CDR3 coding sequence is TGCGCCAGCAGCGACCCTGAGGCAGCACATGGCTACACCTTC. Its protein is CASSDPEAAHGYTF.

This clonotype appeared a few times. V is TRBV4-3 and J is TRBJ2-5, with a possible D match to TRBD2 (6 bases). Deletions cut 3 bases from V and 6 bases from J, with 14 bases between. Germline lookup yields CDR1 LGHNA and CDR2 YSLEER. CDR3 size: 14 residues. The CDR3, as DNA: TGCGCCAGCAGCCAGAGCGAGCGGGTTAAGACCCAGTACTTC. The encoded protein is CASSQSERVKTQYF.

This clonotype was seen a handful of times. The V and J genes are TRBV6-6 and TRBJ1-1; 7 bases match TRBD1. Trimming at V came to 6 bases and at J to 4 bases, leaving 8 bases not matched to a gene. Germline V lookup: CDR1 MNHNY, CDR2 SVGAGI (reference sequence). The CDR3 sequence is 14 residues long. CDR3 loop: CASRGTASGTEAFF. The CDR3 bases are TGTGCCAGCAGGGGGACAGCCTCCGGCACTGAAGCTTTCTTT.

The CDR3 bases are TGCGCCAGCAGCTTGGTTGGGGGGCCCTCCTCCTACAATGAGCAGTTCTTC. It yields the protein CASSLVGGPSSYNEQFF. This rearrangement joins TRBV5-1 to TRBJ2-1; the D call may be TRBD1 or TRBD2 (6 bases each). CDR3 size: 17 residues. Germline values: CDR1 SGHRS, CDR2 YFSETQ. Between the trimmed V and J ends, which lost 0 bases and 0 bases, there was a span of 13 bases.

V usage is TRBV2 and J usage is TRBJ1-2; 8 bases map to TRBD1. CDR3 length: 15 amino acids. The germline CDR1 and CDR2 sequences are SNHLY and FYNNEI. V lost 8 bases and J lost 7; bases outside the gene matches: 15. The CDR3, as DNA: TGTGCCAGCCGCCCAGAGACAGGGGCAGTACGTGGCTACACCTTC. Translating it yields CASRPETGAVRGYTF.

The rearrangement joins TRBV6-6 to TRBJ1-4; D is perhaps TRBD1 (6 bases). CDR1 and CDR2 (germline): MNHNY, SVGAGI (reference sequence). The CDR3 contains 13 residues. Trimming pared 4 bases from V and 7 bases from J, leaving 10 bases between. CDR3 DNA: TGTGCCAGCAGTTCACAGGGATCTGAAAAACTGTTTTTT. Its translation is CASSSQGSEKLFF.

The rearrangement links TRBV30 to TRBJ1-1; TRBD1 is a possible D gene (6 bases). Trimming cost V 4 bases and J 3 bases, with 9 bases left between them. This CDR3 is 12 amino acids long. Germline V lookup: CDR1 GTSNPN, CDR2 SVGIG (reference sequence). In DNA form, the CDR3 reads TGTGCCTGGAAGGGGGATTACACTGAAGCTTTCTTT. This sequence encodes CAWKGDYTEAFF.